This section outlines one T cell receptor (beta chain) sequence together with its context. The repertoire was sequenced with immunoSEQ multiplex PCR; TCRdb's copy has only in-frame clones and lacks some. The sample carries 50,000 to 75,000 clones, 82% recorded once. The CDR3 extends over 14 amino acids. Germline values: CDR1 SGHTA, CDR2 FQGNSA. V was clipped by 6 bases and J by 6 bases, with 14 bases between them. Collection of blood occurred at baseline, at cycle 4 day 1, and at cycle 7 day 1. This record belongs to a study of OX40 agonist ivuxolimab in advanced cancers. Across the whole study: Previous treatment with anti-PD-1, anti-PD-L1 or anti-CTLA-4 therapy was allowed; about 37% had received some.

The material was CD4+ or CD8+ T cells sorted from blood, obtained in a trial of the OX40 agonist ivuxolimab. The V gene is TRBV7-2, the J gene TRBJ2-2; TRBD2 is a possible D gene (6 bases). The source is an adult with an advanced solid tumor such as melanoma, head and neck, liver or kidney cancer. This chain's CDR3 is CASRPTSSAGELFF. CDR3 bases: TGTGCCAGCAGGCCGACTAGTTCTGCCGGGGAGCTGTTTTTT. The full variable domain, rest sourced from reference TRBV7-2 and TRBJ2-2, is GAGVSQSPSNKVTEKGKDVELRCDPISGHTALYWYRQSLGQGLEFLIYFQGNSAPDKSGLPSDRFSAERTGGSVSTLTIQRTQQEDSAVYLCASRPTSSAGELFFGEGSRLTVL.